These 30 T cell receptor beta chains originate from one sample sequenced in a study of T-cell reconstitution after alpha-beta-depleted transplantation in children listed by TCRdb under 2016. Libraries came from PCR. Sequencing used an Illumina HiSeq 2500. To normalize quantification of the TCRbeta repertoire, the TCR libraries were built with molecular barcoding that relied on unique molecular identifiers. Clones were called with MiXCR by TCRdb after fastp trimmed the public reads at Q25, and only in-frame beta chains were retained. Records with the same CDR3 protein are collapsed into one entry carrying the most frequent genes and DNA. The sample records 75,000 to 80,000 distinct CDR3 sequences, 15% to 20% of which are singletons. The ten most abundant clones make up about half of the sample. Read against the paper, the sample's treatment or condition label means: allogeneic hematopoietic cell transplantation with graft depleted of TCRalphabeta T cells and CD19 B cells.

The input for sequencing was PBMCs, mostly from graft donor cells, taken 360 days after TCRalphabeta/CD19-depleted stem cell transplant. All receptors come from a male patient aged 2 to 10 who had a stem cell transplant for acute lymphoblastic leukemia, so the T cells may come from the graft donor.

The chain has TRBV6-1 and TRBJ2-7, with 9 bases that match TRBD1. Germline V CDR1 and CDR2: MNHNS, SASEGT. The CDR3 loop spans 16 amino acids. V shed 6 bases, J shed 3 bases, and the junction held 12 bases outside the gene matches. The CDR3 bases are TGTGCCAGCAGGAGAAAAGGACAGGGGATTTTCTACGAGCAGTACTTC. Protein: CASRRKGQGIFYEQYF.

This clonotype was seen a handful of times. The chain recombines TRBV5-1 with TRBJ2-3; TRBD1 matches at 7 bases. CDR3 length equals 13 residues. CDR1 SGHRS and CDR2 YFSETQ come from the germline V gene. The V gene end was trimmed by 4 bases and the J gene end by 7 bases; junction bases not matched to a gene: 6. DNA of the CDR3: TGCGCCAGCAGCCCGGAGACAGGGCATACGCAGTATTTT. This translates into CASSPETGHTQYF.

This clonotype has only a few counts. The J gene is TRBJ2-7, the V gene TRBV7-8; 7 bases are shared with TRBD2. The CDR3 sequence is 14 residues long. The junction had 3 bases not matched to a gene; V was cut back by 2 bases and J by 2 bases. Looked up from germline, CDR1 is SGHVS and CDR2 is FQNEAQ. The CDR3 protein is CASSLLAAAYEQYF. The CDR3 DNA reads TGTGCCAGCAGCTTACTAGCGGCTGCCTACGAGCAGTACTTC. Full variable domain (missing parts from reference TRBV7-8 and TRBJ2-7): GAGVSQSPRYKVAKRGQDVALRCDPISGHVSLFWYQQALGQGPEFLTYFQNEAQLDKSGLPSDRFFAERPEGSVSTLKIQRTQQEDSAVYLCASSLLAAAYEQYFGPGTRLTVT.

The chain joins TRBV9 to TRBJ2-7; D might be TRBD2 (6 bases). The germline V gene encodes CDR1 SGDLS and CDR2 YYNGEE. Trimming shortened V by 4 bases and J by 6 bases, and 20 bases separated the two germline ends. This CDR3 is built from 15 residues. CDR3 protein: CASSKTPGRLGEQYF. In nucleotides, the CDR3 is TGTGCCAGCAGCAAGACGCCCGGGAGACTAGGCGAGCAGTACTTC.

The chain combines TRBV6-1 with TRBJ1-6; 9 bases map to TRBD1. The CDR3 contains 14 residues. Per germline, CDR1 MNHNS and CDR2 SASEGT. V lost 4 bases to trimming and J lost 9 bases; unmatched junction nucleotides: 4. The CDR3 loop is CASSVGTGSSPLHF. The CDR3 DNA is TGTGCCAGCAGTGTCGGGACAGGGTCTTCACCCCTCCACTTT.

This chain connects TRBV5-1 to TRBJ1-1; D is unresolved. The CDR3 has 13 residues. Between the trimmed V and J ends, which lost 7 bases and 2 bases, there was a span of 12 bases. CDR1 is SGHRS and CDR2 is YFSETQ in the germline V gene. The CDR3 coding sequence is TGCGCCAGCGGGCCTACAGTAAACACTGAAGCTTTCTTT. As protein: CASGPTVNTEAFF.

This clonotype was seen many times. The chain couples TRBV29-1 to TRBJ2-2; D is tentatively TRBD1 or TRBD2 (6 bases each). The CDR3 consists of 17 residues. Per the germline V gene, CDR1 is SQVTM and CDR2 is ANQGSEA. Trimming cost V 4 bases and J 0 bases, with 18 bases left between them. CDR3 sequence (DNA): TGCAGCGTTGTCAGGGCGAGGGGGGAATCGAACACCGGGGAGCTGTTTTTT. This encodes CSVVRARGESNTGELFF.

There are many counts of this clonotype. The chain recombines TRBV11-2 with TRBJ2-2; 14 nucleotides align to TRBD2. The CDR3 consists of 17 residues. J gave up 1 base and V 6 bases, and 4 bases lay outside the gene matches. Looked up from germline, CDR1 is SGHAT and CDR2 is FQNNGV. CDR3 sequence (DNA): TGTGCCAGCAGGGGACTAGCGGGAGAGCTGAACACCGGGGAGCTGTTTTTT. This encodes CASRGLAGELNTGELFF.

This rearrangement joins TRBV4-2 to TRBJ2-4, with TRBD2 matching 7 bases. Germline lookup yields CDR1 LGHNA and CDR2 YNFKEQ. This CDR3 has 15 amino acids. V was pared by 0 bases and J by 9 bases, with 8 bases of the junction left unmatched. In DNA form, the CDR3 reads TGTGCCAGCAGCCAAGAAAGGGTGGGGAGGGTCATTCAGTACTTC. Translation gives CASSQERVGRVIQYF.

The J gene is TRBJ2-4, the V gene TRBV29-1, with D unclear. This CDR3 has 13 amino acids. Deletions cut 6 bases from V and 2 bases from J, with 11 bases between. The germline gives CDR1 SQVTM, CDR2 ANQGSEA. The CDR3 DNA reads TGCAGCGTATCTGCGAGGTCCAAAAACATTCAGTACTTC. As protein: CSVSARSKNIQYF.

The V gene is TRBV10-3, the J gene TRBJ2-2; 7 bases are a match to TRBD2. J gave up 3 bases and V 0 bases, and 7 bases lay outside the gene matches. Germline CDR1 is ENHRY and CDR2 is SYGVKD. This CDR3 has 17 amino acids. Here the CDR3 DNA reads TGTGCCATCAGTGAGTCGGGCCAGCGGGAAGACACCGGGGAGCTGTTTTTT. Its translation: CAISESGQREDTGELFF.

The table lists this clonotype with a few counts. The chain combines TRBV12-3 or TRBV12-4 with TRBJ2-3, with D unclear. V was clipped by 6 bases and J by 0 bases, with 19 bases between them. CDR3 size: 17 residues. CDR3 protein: CASSPVPPLSSTDTQYF. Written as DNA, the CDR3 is TGTGCCAGCAGCCCCGTTCCCCCTCTTTCAAGCACAGATACGCAGTATTTT.

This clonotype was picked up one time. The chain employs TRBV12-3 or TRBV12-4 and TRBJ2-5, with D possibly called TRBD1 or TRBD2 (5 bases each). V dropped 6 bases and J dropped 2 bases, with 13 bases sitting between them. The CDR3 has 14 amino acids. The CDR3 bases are TGTGCCAGCAGATACGGGACGGTACAAGAGACCCAGTACTTC. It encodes CASRYGTVQETQYF.

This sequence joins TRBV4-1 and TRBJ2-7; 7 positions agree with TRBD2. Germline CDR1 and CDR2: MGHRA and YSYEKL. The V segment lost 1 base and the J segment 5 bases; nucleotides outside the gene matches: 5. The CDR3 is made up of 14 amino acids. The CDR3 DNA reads TGCGCCAGCAGCCAAGCGGGAGGCATCAACGAGCAGTACTTC. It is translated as CASSQAGGINEQYF.

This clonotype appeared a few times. The CDR3 loop reads CASSLGIGGPNQPQHF. The CDR3 DNA follows: TGCGCCAGCAGCTTGGGGATTGGGGGGCCCAATCAGCCCCAGCATTTT. The rearrangement links TRBV5-1 to TRBJ1-5; maybe TRBD1 (6 bases). The germline V gene has CDR1 SGHRS and CDR2 YFSETQ. Deletions cut 0 bases from V and 3 bases from J, with 13 bases between. CDR3 length: 16 amino acids.

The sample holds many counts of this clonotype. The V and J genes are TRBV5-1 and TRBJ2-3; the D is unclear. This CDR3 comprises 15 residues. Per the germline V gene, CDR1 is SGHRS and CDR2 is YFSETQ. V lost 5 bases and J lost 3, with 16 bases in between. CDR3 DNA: TGCGCCAGCAGTACCGGGCCCCTCGGTACAGATACGCAGTATTTT. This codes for CASSTGPLGTDTQYF.

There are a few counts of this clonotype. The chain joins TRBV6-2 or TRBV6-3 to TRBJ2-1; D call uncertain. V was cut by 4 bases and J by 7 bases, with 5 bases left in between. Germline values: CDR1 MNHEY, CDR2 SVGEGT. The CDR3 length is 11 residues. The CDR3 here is CASSSWNEQFF. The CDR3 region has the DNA TGTGCCAGCAGTTCGTGGAATGAGCAGTTCTTC.

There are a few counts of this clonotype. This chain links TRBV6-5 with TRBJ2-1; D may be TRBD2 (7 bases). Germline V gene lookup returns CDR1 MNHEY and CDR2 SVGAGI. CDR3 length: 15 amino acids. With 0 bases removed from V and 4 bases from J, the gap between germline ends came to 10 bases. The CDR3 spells CASSYSRGGYNEQFF. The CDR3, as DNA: TGTGCCAGCAGTTACTCGAGGGGGGGGTACAATGAGCAGTTCTTC.

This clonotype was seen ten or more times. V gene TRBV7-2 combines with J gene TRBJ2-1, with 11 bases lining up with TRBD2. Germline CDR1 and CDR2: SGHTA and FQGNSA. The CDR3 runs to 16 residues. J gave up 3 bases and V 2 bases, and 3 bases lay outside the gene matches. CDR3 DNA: TGTGCCAGCAGCTTATTAGCGGGGGGGCTCTACAATGAGCAGTTCTTC. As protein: CASSLLAGGLYNEQFF.

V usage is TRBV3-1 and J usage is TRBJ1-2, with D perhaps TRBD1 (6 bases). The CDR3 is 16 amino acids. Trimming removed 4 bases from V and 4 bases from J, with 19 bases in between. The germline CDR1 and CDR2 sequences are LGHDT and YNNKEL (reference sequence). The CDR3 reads CASSPLGGRLTYGYTF. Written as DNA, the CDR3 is TGTGCCAGCAGCCCCCTAGGGGGGCGTCTAACCTATGGCTACACCTTC.

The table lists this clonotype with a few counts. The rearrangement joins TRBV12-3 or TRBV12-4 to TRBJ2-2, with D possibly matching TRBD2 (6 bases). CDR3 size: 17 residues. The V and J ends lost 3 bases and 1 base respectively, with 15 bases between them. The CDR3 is CASSLDSGTGNTGELFF. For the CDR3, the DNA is TGTGCCAGCAGTTTGGACTCCGGGACTGGGAACACCGGGGAGCTGTTTTTT.

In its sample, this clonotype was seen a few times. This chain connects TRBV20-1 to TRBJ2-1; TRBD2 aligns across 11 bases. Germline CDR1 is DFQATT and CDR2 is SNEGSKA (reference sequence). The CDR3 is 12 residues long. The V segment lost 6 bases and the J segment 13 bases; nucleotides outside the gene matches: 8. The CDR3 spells CSASTSGDSQFF. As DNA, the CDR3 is TGCAGTGCGTCGACTAGCGGGGATTCTCAGTTCTTC.

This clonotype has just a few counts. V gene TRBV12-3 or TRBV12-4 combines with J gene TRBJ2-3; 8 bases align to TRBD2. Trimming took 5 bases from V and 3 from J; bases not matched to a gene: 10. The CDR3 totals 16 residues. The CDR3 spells CASSPHAGRGTDTQYF. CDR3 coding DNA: TGTGCCAGCAGTCCCCACGCCGGGAGGGGGACAGATACGCAGTATTTT.

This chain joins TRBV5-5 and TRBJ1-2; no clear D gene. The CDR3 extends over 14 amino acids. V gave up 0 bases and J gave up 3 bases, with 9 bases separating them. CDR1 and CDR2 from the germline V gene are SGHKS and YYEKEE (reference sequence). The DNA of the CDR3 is TGTGCCAGCAGCTTGGACGGATCTTACTATGGCTACACCTTC. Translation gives CASSLDGSYYGYTF.

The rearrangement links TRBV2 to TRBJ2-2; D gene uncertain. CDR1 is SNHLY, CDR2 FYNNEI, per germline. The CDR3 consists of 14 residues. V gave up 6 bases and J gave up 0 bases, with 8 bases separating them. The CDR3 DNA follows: TGTGCCAGCAGGCCCGTCCCGAACACCGGGGAGCTGTTTTTT. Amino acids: CASRPVPNTGELFF.

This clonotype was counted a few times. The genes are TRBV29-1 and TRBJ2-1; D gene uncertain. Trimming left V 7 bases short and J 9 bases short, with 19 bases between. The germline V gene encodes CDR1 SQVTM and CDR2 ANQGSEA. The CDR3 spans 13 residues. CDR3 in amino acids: CSAASTKFGEQFF. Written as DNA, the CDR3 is TGCAGCGCCGCCTCAACTAAGTTCGGTGAGCAGTTCTTC.

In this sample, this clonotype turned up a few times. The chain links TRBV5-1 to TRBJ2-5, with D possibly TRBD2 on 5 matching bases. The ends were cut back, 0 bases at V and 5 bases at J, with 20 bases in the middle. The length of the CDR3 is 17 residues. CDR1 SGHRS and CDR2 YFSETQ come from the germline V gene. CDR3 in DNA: TGCGCCAGCAGCTTGGCCGAGGGCCCCAGTGCCCCCGAGACCCAGTACTTC. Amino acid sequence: CASSLAEGPSAPETQYF. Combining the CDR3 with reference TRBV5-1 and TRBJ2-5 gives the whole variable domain KAGVTQTPRYLIKTRGQQVTLSCSPISGHRSVSWYQQTPGQGLQFLFEYFSETQRNKGNFPGRFSGRQFSNSRSEMNVSTLELGDSALYLCASSLAEGPSAPETQYFGPGTRLLVL.

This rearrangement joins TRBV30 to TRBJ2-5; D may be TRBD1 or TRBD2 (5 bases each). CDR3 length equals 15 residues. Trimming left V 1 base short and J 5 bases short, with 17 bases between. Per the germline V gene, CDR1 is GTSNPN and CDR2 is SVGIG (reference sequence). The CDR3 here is CAWSAGPAPAETQYF. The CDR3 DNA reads TGTGCCTGGAGTGCGGGGCCCGCTCCTGCGGAGACCCAGTACTTC.

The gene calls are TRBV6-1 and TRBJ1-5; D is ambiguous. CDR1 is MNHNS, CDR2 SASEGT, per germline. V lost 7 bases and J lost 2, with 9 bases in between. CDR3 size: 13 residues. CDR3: CASNRRGNQPQHF. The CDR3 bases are TGTGCCAGCAACAGAAGGGGCAATCAGCCCCAGCATTTT.

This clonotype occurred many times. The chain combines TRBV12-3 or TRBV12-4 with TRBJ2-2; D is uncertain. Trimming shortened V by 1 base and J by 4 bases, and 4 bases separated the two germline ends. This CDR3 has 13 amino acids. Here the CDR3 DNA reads TGTGCCAGCAGTTTAGGGCGCACCGGGGAGCTGTTTTTT. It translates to CASSLGRTGELFF.